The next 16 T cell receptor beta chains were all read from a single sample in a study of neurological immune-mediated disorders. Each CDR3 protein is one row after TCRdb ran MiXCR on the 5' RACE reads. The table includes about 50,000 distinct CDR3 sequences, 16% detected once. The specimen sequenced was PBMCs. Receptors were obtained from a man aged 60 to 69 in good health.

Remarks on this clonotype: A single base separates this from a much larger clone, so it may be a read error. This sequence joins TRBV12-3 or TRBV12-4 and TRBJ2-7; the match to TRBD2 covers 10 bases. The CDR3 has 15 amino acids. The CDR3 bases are TGTGCCAGCAGCCTCTTGCTAGCGGGAGTTGACGAGAAGTACTTC. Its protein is CASSLLLAGVDEKYF.

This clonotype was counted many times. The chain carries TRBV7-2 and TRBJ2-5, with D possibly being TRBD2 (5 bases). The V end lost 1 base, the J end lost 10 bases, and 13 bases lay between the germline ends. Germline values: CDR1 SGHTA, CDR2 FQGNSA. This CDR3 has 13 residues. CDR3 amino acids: CASSLDWVGVQYF. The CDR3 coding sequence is TGTGCCAGCAGCTTAGACTGGGTGGGAGTCCAGTACTTC.

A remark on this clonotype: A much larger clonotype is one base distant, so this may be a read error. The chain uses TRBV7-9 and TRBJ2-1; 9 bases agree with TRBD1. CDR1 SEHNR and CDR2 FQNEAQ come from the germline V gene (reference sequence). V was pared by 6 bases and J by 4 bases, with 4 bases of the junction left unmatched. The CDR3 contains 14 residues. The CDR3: CASRYGTGYNEQFF. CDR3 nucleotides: TGTGCCAGCAGATACGGGACAGGGTACAATGAGCAGTTCTTC.

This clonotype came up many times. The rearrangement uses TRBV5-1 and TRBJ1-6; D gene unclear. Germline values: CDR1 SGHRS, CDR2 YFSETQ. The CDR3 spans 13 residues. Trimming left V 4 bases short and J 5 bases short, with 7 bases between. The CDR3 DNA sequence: TGCGCCAGCAGCCCGGCCGATAATTCACCCCTCCACTTT. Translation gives CASSPADNSPLHF.

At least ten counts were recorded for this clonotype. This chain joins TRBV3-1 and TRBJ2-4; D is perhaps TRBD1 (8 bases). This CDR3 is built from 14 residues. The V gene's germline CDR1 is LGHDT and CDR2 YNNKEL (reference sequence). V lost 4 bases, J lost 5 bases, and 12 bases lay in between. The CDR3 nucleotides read TGTGCCAGCAGCCTACAGGGGGGGCAAAACATTCAGTACTTC. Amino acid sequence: CASSLQGGQNIQYF.

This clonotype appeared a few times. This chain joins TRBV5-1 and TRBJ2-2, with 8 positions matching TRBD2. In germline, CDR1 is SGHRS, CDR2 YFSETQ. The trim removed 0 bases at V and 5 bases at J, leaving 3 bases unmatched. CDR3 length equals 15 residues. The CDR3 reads CASSLAAGATGELFF. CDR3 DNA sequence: TGCGCCAGCAGCTTGGCAGCGGGAGCTACCGGGGAGCTGTTTTTT.

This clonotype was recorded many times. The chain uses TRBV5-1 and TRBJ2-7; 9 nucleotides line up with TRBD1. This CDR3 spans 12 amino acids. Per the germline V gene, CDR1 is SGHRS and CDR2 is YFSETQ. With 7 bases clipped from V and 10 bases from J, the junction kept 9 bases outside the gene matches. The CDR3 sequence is CASWEQGAGQYF. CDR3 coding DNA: TGCGCCAGCTGGGAACAGGGGGCTGGACAGTACTTC.

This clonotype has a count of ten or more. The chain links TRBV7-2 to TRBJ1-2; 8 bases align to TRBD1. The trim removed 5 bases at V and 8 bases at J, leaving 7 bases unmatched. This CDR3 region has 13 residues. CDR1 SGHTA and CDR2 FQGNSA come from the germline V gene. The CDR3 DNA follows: TGTGCCAGCAGCCGACAGGGGAAAGACGGCTACACCTTC. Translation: CASSRQGKDGYTF. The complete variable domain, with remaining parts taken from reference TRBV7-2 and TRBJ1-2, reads GAGVSQSPSNKVTEKGKDVELRCDPISGHTALYWYRQSLGQGLEFLIYFQGNSAPDKSGLPSDRFSAERTGGSVSTLTIQRTQQEDSAVYLCASSRQGKDGYTFGSGTRLTVV.

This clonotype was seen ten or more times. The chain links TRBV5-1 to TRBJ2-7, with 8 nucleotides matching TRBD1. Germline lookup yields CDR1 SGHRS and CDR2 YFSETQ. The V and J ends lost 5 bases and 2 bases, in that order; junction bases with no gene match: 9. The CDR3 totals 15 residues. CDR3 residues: CASRRQGSATYEQYF. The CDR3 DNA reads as TGCGCCAGCAGGCGACAGGGGTCCGCAACCTACGAGCAGTACTTC.

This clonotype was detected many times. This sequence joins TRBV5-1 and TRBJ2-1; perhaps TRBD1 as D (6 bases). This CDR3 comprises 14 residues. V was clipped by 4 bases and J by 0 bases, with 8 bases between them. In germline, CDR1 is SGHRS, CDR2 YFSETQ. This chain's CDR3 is CASSGGSSYNEQFF. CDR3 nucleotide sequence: TGCGCCAGCAGCGGGGGCAGCTCCTACAATGAGCAGTTCTTC.

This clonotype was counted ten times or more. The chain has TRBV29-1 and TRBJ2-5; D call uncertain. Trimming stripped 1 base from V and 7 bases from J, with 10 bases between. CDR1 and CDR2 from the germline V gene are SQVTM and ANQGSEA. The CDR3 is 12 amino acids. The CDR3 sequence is CSVEGTLRTQYF. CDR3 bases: TGCAGCGTTGAAGGTACCCTGCGGACCCAGTACTTC.

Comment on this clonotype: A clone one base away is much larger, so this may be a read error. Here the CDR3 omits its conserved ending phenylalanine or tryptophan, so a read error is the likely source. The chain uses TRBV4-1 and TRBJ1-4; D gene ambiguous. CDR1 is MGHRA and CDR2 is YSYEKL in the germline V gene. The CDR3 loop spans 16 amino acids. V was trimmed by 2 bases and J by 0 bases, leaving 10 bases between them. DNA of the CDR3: TGCGCCAGCAGCCAATACGGGTCTCCAACTAATGAAAAACTGTTTTCT. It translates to CASSQYGSPTNEKLFS.

For the CDR3, the DNA is TGTGCCAGCAGCTTGGGCAGGTTTGGAAACACCATATATTTT. It encodes CASSLGRFGNTIYF. V gene TRBV5-6 combines with J gene TRBJ1-3; D unclear. Germline CDR1 SGHDT, CDR2 YYEEEE. CDR3 length: 14 amino acids. Trimming took off 0 bases at V and 3 bases at J, with 7 bases between the two ends. Variable domain in full (rest from reference TRBV5-6 and TRBJ1-3): DAGVTQSPTHLIKTRGQQVTLRCSPKSGHDTVSWYQQALGQGPQFIFQYYEEEERQRGNFPDRFSGHQFPNYSSELNVNALLLGDSALYLCASSLGRFGNTIYFGEGSWLTVV.

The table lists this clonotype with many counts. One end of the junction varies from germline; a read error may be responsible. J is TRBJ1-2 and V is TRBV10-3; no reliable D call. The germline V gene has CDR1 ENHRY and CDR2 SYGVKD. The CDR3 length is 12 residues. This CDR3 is CAITETSYGYTF. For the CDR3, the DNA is TGTGCCATCACTGAGACGTCCTATGGCTACACCTTC.

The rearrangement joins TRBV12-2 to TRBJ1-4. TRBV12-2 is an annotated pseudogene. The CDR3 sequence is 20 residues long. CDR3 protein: CASRSNRAYDLLPTNEKLFF. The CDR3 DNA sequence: TGTGCAAGTCGCTCGAACCGGGCCTACGACCTTCTCCCAACTAATGAAAAACTGTTTTTT.

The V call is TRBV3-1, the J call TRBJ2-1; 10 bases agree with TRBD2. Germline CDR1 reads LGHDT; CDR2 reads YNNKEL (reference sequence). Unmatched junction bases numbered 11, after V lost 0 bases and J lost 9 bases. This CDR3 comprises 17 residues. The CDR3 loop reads CASSQEPRTSGRGEQFF. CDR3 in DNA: TGTGCCAGCAGCCAAGAGCCTCGGACAAGCGGGAGGGGTGAGCAGTTCTTC.